This entry lists 14 T cell receptor beta chains sequenced from one sample in a study of T-cell memory formation after mild COVID-19. A single record per CDR3 protein comes from TCRdb applying MiXCR to the 5' RACE reads. The sample holds more than 400,000 distinct CDR3 sequences, over 15% seen once. The sample was PBMCs or a T cell subset sorted from them (not recorded which). The source is an adult woman who had mild COVID-19 (a few samples of this study predate the infection). Cell type and time point are not known.

The V call is TRBV29-1, the J call TRBJ2-3; perhaps TRBD2 as D (6 bases). This CDR3 has 13 amino acids. Germline V gene data show CDR1 as SQVTM and CDR2 as ANQGSEA. The CDR3: CGWAGTSTDTQYF. CDR3 DNA: TGCGGCTGGGCGGGGACTAGCACAGATACGCAGTATTTT.

The chain joins TRBV5-5 to TRBJ2-1, with D possibly matching TRBD1 (6 bases). V lost 4 bases and J 7 bases, leaving 12 bases between the germline ends. This CDR3 has 13 amino acids. Germline V gives CDR1 SGHKS, CDR2 YYEKEE (reference sequence). The CDR3 DNA reads TGTGCCAGCAGCCCCAGGGGATGGAATGAGCAGTTCTTC. The encoded protein is CASSPRGWNEQFF.

The CDR3, as DNA: TGCGCCAGCAGCTTGTCTGCACAATCAGAGACCCAGTACTTC. As protein: CASSLSAQSETQYF. The V gene is TRBV5-1, the J gene TRBJ2-5, with D hard to call. This CDR3 has 14 amino acids. Looked up from germline, CDR1 is SGHRS and CDR2 is YFSETQ. V lost 1 base, J lost 4 bases, and 11 bases lay in between.

There are a few counts of this clonotype. This rearrangement joins TRBV11-2 to TRBJ2-1; D gene uncertain. V lost 10 bases, J lost 1 base, and 5 bases lay in between. Per the germline V gene, CDR1 is SGHAT and CDR2 is FQNNGV. CDR3 length equals 11 residues. The CDR3 loop is CATQSYNEQFF. CDR3 DNA sequence: TGTGCCACCCAGTCCTACAATGAGCAGTTCTTC.

The chain employs TRBV7-2 and TRBJ2-2; the D gene is possibly TRBD1 (6 bases). V was shortened by 5 bases and J by 7 bases, with 14 bases between the two germline ends. The CDR3 is 14 residues long. Looked up from germline, CDR1 is SGHTA and CDR2 is FQGNSA. The CDR3 nucleotides are TGTGCCAGCAGCGTACAACAGGGAGTCGGGGAGCTGTTTTTT. It translates to CASSVQQGVGELFF.

This clonotype was found a few times. The rearrangement joins TRBV3-1 to TRBJ2-6; no firm D call. The germline CDR1 and CDR2 sequences are LGHDT and YNNKEL (reference sequence). The V gene lost 2 bases and the J gene lost 0 bases, with 5 bases spanning the gap. The CDR3 has 15 residues. CDR3 sequence (DNA): TGTGCCAGCAGCCAATTCAACTCTGGGGCCAACGTCCTGACTTTC. Its protein product is CASSQFNSGANVLTF.

The chain is built from TRBV27 and TRBJ2-3; D remains ambiguous. Between the trimmed V and J ends, which lost 8 bases and 5 bases, there was a span of 11 bases. From germline, CDR1 is MNHEY and CDR2 SMNVEV (reference sequence). This CDR3 is built from 12 residues. DNA for the CDR3: TGTGCCAGCCCCAGTTTGGTAGATACGCAGTATTTT. Translated, it gives CASPSLVDTQYF.

This chain uses TRBV7-6 with TRBJ2-5, with a possible D match to TRBD1 (6 bases). This CDR3 spans 16 amino acids. Trimming left V 0 bases short and J 3 bases short, with 14 bases between. The germline V gene has CDR1 SGHVS and CDR2 FNYEAQ. The CDR3 bases are TGTGCCAGCAGCTTAGCCCCACAGGGTCGGGAAGAGACCCAGTACTTC. This gives the protein CASSLAPQGREETQYF.

This clonotype was found many times. The chain employs TRBV19 and TRBJ2-7; D not resolved. V was cut by 1 base and J by 0 bases, with 4 bases left in between. CDR3 length: 13 residues. From germline, CDR1 is LNHDA and CDR2 SQIVND (reference sequence). CDR3 coding DNA: TGTGCCAGTAGTATAGGCCACTCCTACGAGCAGTACTTC. Its protein product is CASSIGHSYEQYF.

The chain's CDR3 is CASSSGQEGTGSADTQYF. The DNA for the CDR3 is TGTGCCAGCAGTTCCGGACAGGAGGGAACGGGCAGCGCAGATACGCAGTATTTT. The chain employs TRBV12-3 or TRBV12-4 and TRBJ2-3; possible D gene TRBD1, 7 bases. Trimming left V 4 bases short and J 4 bases short, with 24 bases between. The CDR3 is 18 residues long.

V and J are TRBV7-9 and TRBJ1-2; no clear D. The CDR3 runs 15 residues. CDR1 is SEHNR, CDR2 FQNEAQ, per germline (reference sequence). V lost 0 bases to trimming and J lost 4 bases, with 12 bases between them. Here the CDR3 reads CASSLAGPTPYGYTF. The CDR3 DNA reads TGTGCCAGCAGCTTAGCGGGCCCTACCCCCTATGGCTACACCTTC.

This clonotype appeared a single time. The chain uses TRBV19 and TRBJ2-6, with 8 bases lining up with TRBD1. The CDR3 totals 14 residues. Trimming at V came to 10 bases and at J to 3 bases, leaving 5 bases not matched to a gene. Germline lookup yields CDR1 LNHDA and CDR2 SQIVND (reference sequence). As DNA, the CDR3 is TGTGCCACGACAGGGGCTGGTGGGGCCAACGTCCTGACTTTC. Translation gives CATTGAGGANVLTF.

The chain is built from TRBV7-9 and TRBJ1-4; no firm D call. Trimming removed 0 bases from V and 0 bases from J, with 11 bases in between. Germline-derived CDR1 and CDR2 are SEHNR and FQNEAQ (reference sequence). The CDR3 sequence is 17 residues long. Here the CDR3 DNA reads TGTGCCAGCAGCTTAGCGCACAGAGCGGCAACTAATGAAAAACTGTTTTTT. Amino acids: CASSLAHRAATNEKLFF. The full variable domain, its missing parts supplied by reference TRBV7-9 and TRBJ1-4, is DTGVSQNPRHKITKRGQNVTFRCDPISEHNRLYWYRQTLGQGPEFLTYFQNEAQLEKSRLLSDRFSAERPKGSFSTLEIQRTEQGDSAMYLCASSLAHRAATNEKLFFGSGTQLSVL.

This clonotype was counted only a few times. In nucleotides, the CDR3 is TGTGCCAGCAGCTTGTTGGTGACCGGTTACAATGAGCAGTTCTTC. Translation: CASSLLVTGYNEQFF. The chain couples TRBV7-6 to TRBJ2-1; D is undetermined. The CDR3 runs 15 residues. Germline CDR1 reads SGHVS; CDR2 reads FNYEAQ. The V and J ends lost 3 bases and 4 bases respectively, with 13 bases between them.